The rows below give T cell receptor beta chains drawn from one sample of a study of blood T cell repertoires in COVID-19. Clones were read by immunoSEQ multiplex PCR, and TCRdb kept only the in-frame ones, dropping some. The table shows approximately 74,000 clones, with about 91% occurring only once. Sequencing used peripheral blood. These receptors all come from a woman older than 75 with active or convalescent COVID-19. CDR3s include the opening cysteine and the closing phenylalanine or tryptophan. The D gene is left open where the match is weak. Size tells how often a clone was seen (once, few, many) or the class of an expanded clone, and some rows leave it out.

>TRBJ2-1|-|TRBV7-9|-
CASSPRWRGGKSYNEQFF
TGTGCCAGCAGCCCCAGATGGAGGGGGGGTAAGTCCTACAATGAGCAGTTCTTC
>TRBJ1-4|-|TRBV5-6|-
CASSGGATNEKLFF
TGTGCCAGCAGTGGAGGGGCAACTAATGAAAAACTGTTTTTT
>TRBJ1-4|-|TRBV18|-
CASSPYSPQAINEKLFF
TGTGCCAGCTCACCATATAGCCCACAGGCCATTAATGAAAAACTGTTTTTT
>TRBJ2-5|-|TRBV18|-
CASSPPHLGEETQYF
TGTGCCAGCTCACCTCCTCACCTAGGCGAGGAGACCCAGTACTTC
>TRBJ2-5|TRBD1|TRBV7-2|-
CASSLGVLGTGGETQYF
TGTGCCAGCAGCTTAGGCGTCCTCGGGACAGGGGGAGAGACCCAGTACTTC
>TRBJ2-1|-|TRBV2|-
CASSDGGRDRLYNEQFF
TGTGCCAGCAGTGACGGAGGAAGGGATCGACTCTACAATGAGCAGTTCTTC
>TRBJ1-2|TRBD1|TRBV6-2/TRBV6-3|-
CASSPTGGFYGYTF
TGTGCCAGCAGCCCGACAGGGGGCTTCTATGGCTACACCTTC
>TRBJ2-7|-|TRBV5-1|once
CASSLKGEYEQYF
TGCGCCAGCAGCTTGAAGGGGGAATACGAGCAGTACTTC
>TRBJ1-5|-|TRBV29-1|-
CSVEGAGQPQHF
TGCAGCGTTGAAGGGGCGGGTCAGCCCCAGCATTTT
>TRBJ2-5|-|TRBV12-5|-
CASGLVAGRGETQYF
TGTGCTAGTGGTTTGGTAGCGGGGAGGGGGGAGACCCAGTACTTC
>TRBJ1-1|-|TRBV4-2|-
CASNQEMNTEAFF
TGTGCCAGCAACCAGGAGATGAACACTGAAGCTTTCTTT
>TRBJ2-3|TRBD2|TRBV6-5|-
CASRGLAGGTDTQYF
TGTGCCAGCAGGGGACTAGCGGGGGGCACAGATACGCAGTATTTT
>TRBJ2-7|-|TRBV7-8|-
CASSLAGGLHEQYF
TGTGCCAGCAGCTTAGCGGGCGGGCTGCACGAGCAGTACTTC
>TRBJ2-3|-|TRBV3-1/TRBV3-2|-
CASAPTVSGTDTQYF
TGTGCCAGCGCCCCGACAGTGTCGGGCACAGATACGCAGTATTTT
>TRBJ2-7|-|TRBV29-1|-
CSVEQGYEQYF
TGCAGCGTTGAACAGGGTTACGAGCAGTACTTC
>TRBJ1-1|-|TRBV6-4|-
CASSTTVNTEAFF
TGTGCCAGCAGTACGACAGTGAACACTGAAGCTTTCTTT
>TRBJ2-1|-|TRBV24-1|-
CATSDPRGGDNEQFF
TGTGCCACCAGTGATCCTCGGGGCGGGGACAATGAGCAGTTCTTC
>TRBJ2-3|TRBD2|TRBV27|-
CASSFRLAGLTDTQYF
TGTGCCAGCAGTTTCCGACTAGCGGGACTCACAGATACGCAGTATTTT
>TRBJ1-1|-|TRBV6-5|once
CASSYGSGFYTEAFF
TGTGCCAGCAGTTACGGTTCAGGGTTCTACACTGAAGCTTTCTTT
>TRBJ1-3|-|TRBV7-2|-
CASSNTVSGNTIYF
TGTGCCAGCAGCAACACAGTCTCTGGAAACACCATATATTTT
>TRBJ1-1|-|TRBV7-2|-
CASSLSRVGTEAFF
TGTGCCAGCAGCCTCTCCAGGGTAGGGACTGAAGCTTTCTTT
>TRBJ1-1|-|TRBV7-9|medium-sized
CASSLVSYTEAFF
TGTGCCAGCAGCTTAGTGAGTTACACTGAAGCTTTCTTT